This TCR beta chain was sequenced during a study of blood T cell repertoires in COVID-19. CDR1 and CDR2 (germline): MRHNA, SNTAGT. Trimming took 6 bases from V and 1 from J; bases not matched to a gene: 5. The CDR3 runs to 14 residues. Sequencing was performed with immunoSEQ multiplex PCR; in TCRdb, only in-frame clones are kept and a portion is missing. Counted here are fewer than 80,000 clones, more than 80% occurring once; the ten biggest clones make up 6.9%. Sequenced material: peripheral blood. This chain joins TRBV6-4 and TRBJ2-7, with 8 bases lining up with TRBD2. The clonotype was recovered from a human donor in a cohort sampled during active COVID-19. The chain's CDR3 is CASSRLAGSYEQYF. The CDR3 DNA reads TGTGCCAGCAGCCGCTTAGCGGGGTCCTACGAGCAGTACTTC.